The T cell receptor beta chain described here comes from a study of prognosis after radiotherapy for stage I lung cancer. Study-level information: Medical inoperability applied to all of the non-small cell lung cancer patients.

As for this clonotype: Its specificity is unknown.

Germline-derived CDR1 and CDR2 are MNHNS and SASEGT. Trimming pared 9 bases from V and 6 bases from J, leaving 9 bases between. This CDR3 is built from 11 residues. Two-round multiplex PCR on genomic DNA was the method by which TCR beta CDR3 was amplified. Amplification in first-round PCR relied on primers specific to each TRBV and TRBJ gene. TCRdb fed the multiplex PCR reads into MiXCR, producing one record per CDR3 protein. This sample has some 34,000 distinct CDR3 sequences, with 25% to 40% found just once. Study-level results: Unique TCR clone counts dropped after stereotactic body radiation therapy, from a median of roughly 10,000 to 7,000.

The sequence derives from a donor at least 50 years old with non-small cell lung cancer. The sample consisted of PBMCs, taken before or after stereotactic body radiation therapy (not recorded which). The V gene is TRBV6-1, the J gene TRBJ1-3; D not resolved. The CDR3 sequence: CASGLVNTIYF. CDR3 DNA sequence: TGTGCCAGTGGGCTGGTAAACACCATATATTTT.